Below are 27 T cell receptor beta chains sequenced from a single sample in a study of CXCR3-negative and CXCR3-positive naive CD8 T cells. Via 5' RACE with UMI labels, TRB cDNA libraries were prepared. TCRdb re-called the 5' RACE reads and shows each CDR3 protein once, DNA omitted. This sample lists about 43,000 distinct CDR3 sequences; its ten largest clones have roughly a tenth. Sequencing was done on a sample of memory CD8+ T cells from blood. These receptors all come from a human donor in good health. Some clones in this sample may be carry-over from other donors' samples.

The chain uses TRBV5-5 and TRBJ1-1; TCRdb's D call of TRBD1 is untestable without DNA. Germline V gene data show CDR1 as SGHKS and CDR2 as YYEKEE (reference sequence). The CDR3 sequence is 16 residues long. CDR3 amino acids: CASSLDLLRVNTEAFF.

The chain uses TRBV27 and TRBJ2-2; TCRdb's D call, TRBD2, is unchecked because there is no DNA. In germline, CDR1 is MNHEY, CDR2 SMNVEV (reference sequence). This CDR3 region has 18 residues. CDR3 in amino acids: CASSPSLSGTGGTGELFF.

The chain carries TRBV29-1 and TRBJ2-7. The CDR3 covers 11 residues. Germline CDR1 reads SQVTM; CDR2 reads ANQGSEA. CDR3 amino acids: CSVNYGYEQYF.

CDR3 residues: CASTAGQGTEAFF. V gene TRBV11-1 combines with J gene TRBJ1-1; lacking DNA, the TRBD1 call made by TCRdb goes unchecked. The CDR3 extends over 13 amino acids. Germline assignment: CDR1 SGHAT and CDR2 FQDESV (reference sequence).

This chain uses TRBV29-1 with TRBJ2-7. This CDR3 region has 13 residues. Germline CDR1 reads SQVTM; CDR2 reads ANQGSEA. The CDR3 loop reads CSVEDRSNYEQYF.

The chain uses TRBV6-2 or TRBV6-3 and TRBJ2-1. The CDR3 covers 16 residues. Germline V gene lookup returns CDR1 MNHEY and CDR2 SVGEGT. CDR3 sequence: CASSYSKSRISNEQFF.

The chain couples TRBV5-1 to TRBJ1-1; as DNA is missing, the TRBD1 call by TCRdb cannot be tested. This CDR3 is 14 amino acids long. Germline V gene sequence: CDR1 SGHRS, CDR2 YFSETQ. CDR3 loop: CASSPAGGYTEAFF.

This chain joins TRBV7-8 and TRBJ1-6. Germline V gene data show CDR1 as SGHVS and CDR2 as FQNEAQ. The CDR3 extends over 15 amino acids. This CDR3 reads CASSFESSYNSPLHF.

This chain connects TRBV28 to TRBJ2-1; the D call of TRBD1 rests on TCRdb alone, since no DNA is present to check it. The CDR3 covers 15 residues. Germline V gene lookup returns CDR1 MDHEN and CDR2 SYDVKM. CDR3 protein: CASGTPESTANEQFF.

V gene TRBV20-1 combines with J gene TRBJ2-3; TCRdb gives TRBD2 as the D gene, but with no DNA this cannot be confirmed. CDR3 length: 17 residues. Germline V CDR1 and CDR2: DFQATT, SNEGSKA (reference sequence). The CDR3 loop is CSPTSWGALSSTDTQYF.

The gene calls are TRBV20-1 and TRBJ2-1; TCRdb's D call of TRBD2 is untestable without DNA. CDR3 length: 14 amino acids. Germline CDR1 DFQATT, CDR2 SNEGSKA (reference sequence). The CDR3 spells CSAQLAGGYNEQFF.

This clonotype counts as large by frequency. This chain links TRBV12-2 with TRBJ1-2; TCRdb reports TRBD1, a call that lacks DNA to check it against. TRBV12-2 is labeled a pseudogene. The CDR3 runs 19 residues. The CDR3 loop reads CASRLIIVVPQGRSYGYTF.

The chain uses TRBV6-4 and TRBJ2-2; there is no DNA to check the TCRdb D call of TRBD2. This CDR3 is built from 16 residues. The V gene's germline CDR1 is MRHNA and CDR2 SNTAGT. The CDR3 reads CASIQKAGSNTGELFF.

CDR3 sequence: CASSIAGIGYTF. The J gene is TRBJ1-2, the V gene TRBV7-9; TCRdb's D call, TRBD1, is unchecked because there is no DNA. Per the germline V gene, CDR1 is SEHNR and CDR2 is FQNEAQ (reference sequence). The CDR3 runs 12 residues. The variable domain in full, with the rest retrieved from reference TRBV7-9 and TRBJ1-2, is DTGVSQNPRHKITKRGQNVTFRCDPISEHNRLYWYRQTLGQGPEFLTYFQNEAQLEKSRLLSDRFSAERPKGSFSTLEIQRTEQGDSAMYLCASSIAGIGYTFGSGTRLTVV.

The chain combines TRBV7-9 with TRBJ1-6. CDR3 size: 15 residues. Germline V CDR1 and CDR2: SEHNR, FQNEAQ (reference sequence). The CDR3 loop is CASRAGSSYNSPLHF.

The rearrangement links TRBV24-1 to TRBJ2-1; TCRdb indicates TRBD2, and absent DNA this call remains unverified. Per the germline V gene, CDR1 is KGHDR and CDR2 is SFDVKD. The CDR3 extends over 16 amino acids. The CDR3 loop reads CATSDTDVWRVNEQFF.

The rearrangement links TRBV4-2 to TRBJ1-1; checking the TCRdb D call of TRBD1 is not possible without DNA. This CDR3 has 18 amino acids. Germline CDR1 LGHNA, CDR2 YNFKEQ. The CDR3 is CASSQGTGALTLNTEAFF.

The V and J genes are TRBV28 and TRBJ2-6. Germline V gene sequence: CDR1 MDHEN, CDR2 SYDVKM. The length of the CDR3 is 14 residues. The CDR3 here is CASDENSGANVLTF.

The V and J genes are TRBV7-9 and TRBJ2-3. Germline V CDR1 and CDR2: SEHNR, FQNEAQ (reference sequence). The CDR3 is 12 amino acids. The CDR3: CASSLSGDTQYF.

The CDR3 sequence is CASSSRDGEDEAFF. The rearrangement links TRBV7-6 to TRBJ1-1. In germline, CDR1 is SGHVS, CDR2 FNYEAQ. The CDR3 consists of 14 residues.

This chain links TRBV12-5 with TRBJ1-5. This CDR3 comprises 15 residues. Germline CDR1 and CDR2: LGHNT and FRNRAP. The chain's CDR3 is CASGLADNSNQPQHF. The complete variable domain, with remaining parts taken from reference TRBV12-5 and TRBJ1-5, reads DARVTQTPRHKVTEMGQEVTMRCQPILGHNTVFWYRQTMMQGLELLAYFRNRAPLDDSGMPKDRFSAEMPDATLATLKIQPSEPRDSAVYFCASGLADNSNQPQHFGDGTRLSIL.

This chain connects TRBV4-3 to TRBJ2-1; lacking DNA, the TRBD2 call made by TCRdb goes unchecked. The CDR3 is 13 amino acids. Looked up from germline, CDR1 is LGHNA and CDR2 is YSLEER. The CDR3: CASSQIEGNEQFF.

CDR3 region: CASSQITGSGYTF. The rearrangement uses TRBV5-6 and TRBJ1-2. CDR3 length: 13 residues. Germline CDR1 SGHDT, CDR2 YYEEEE.

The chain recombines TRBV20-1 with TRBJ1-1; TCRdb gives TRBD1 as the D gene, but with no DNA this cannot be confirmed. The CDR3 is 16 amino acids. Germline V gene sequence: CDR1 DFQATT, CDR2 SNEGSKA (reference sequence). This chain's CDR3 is CSAREVGTPLNTEAFF.

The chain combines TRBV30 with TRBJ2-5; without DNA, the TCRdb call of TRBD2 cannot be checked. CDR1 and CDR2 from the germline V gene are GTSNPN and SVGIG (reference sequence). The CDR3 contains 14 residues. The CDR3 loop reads CAWSVRGLVGTQYF.

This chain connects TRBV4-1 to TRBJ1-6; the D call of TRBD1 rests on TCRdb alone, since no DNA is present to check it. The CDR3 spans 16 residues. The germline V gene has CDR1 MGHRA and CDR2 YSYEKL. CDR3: CASSQYTGQGNPPLHF.

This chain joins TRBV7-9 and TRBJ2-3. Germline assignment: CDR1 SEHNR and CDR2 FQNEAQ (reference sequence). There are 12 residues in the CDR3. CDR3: CASSSPADTQYF.